One T cell receptor (beta chain) is described in this entry. Repertoires were generated with immunoSEQ multiplex PCR, while TCRdb's copy carries only in-frame clones and drops some. The sample lists 110,000 or so clones, approximately 88% occurring once. The data were obtained in a study of T cell responses to AZD1222 COVID-19 vaccine. Trimming stripped 3 bases from V and 6 bases from J, with 23 bases between. This CDR3 contains 17 residues. Looked up from germline, CDR1 is SGHNT and CDR2 is YYREEE (reference sequence). The sequences come from peripheral blood, collected 28 days after the second AZD1222 dose. The chain employs TRBV5-4 and TRBJ2-3; D perhaps matches TRBD2 (7 bases). The sequence was collected from an adult who received the AZD1222 COVID-19 vaccine. CDR3 residues: CASSSRRGGGPLDTQYF. The DNA of the CDR3 is TGTGCCAGCAGCTCACGACGGGGCGGGGGCCCCTTGGATACGCAGTATTTT.